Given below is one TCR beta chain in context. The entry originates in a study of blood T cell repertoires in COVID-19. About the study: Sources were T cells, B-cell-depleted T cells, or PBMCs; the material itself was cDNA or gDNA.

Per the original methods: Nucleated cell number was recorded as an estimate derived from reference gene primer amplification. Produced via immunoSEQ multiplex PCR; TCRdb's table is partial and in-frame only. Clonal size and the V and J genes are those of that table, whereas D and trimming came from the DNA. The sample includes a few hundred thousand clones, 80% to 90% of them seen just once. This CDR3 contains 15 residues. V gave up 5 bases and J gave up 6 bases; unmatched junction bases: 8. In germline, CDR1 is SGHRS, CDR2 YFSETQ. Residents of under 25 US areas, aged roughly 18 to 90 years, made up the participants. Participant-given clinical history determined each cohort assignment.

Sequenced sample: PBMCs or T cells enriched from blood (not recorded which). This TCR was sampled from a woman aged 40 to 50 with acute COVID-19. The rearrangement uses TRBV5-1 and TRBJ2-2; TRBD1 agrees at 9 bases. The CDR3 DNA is TGCGCCAGCAGAACCGGGACAGGGACGGCCGGGGAGCTGTTTTTT. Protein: CASRTGTGTAGELFF.